Detailed here is one T cell receptor (beta chain). This specimen belongs to a study of control samples from healthy donors and cancer patients. CDR1 KGHDR and CDR2 SFDVKD come from the germline V gene. Germline trimming cut 8 bases from V and 7 bases from J; bases unmatched to any gene: 4. This CDR3 has 13 amino acids. This table comes from immunoSEQ multiplex PCR, and its TCRdb copy is limited to in-frame clones, with some not included. The profile shows tens of thousands of clones, about 81% of them singletons. The receptor comes from a man between 70 and 80 years old with lung cancer. Sequenced input: PBMCs. The chain uses TRBV24-1 and TRBJ2-3; TRBD2 matches at 11 bases. CDR3 nucleotides: TGTGCCACCAATCCTAGCGGGGGGAATACGCAGTATTTT. It translates to CATNPSGGNTQYF.